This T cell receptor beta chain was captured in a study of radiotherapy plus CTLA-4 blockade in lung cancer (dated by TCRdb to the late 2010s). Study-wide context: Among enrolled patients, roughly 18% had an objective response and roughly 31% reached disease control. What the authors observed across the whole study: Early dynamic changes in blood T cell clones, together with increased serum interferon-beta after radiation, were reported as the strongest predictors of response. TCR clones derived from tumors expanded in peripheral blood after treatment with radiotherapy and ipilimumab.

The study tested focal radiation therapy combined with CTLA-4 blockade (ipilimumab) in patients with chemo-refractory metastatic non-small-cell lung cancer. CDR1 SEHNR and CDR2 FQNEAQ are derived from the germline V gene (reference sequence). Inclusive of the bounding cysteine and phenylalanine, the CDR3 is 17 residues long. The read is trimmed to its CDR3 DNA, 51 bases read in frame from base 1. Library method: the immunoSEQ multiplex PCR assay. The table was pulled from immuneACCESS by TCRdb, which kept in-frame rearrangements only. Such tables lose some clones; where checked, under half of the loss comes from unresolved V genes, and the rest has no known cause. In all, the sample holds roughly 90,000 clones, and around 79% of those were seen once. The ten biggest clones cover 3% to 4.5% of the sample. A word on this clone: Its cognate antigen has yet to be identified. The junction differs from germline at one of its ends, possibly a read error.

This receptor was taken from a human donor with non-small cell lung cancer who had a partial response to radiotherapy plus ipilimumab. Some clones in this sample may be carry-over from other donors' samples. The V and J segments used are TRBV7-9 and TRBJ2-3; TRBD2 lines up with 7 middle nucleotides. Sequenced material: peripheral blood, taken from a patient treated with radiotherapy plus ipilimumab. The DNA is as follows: TGTGCCAGCAGCCTAGCGGTAGACTCCCAAAAGACAGATACGCAGTATTTT. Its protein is CASSLAVDSQKTDTQYF.